The text below deals with one T cell receptor beta chain. The data originate from a study of blood T cell repertoires in COVID-19. Only in-frame clones appear in the TCRdb table, and some are missing; sequencing was by immunoSEQ multiplex PCR. The top ten hold around 16% of the sample, which has around 260,000 clones, around 82% seen once. Trimming took 3 bases from V and 5 from J, leaving 10 bases between them. The CDR3 totals 14 residues. Germline V CDR1 and CDR2: SGHVS, FNYEAQ. Sample: peripheral blood. This TCR derives from a person aged 65 to 85 with COVID-19, enrolled during active disease. The J gene is TRBJ2-2, the V gene TRBV7-6; D not certain. The CDR3 nucleotides read TGTGCCAGCAGCTTTTCCGGGTTGACCGGGGAGCTGTTTTTT. Translated, it gives CASSFSGLTGELFF.